Here is one T cell receptor (beta chain) with its context. The target of this receptor is not known. No much larger clone is present one base from it, and per-base qualities are unavailable. The germline V gene supplies CDR1 MDHEN and CDR2 SYDVKM. The CDR3, from cysteine to phenylalanine, totals 14 residues. Solely the CDR3 DNA is kept, with 42 bases framed from the first base. The junction shows trimming of 7 bases on V and 13 bases on J, and the gene matches do not reach 16 bases of it. The sample is drawn from a study of blood T cell repertoires in COVID-19 (TCRdb year 2020). Concerning the study at large: Samples covering the acute and convalescent phases of COVID-19 were provided by collaborators in the United States, Italy and Spain. Nearly every sample came with metadata listing a de-identified subject ID, COVID-19 status, age in years and sex. The repertoires were released in a freely available public database intended as a resource for research on the immune response to SARS-CoV-2. Where available, HLA class I and class II types were obtained from metadata supplied by the sample provider rather than from assay-based typing. Deeply sampled blood TCRbeta repertoires from subjects exposed to, actively infected with, or recovered from COVID-19 were included in the dataset. The prospective study material was composed of cDNA or gDNA derived from T cells, B-cell-depleted T cells, or PBMCs. The samples were drawn from two sources: the first 160 participants of the ongoing ImmuneRACE study, and 950 to 1,500 subjects contributed by 6 global collaborators. What the authors observed across the whole study: The amount of clinical and demographic metadata varied by source and participant and was provided uncurated.

Collaborating institutions collected whole blood in K2EDTA tubes following their own protocols. For TCRbeta analysis, collaborators shipped samples as frozen whole blood, isolated PBMCs, or DNA extracted from either of those sample types. The immunoSEQ Assay, a bias-controlled multiplex PCR, was used to amplify TCRbeta CDR3 regions from genomic DNA. The authors processed their data as follows. The number of nucleated cells in each sample was estimated by amplification of reference gene primers within the assay. To quantify the absolute abundance of each unique TCRbeta CDR3 rearrangement, sequence reads were collapsed and filtered. Productive Simpson clonality was computed per sample as the square root of Simpson's diversity index over productive rearrangements. This is the immuneACCESS table as TCRdb keeps it, with only in-frame sequences that have V and J called. A part of the clones is gone; compared with another copy, unresolved V genes explain less than half, and the rest is unexplained. That table supplies the V and J calls and clone size; D and trimming were determined from the DNA. The sample table contains about 150,000 clones; only one count was recorded for about 80% of them. The ten largest make up about 2% of the sample.

The V and J genes are TRBV28 and TRBJ2-7; TRBD1 aligns with 10 central bases. The source material was peripheral blood. This sequence was found in a woman older than 75 with acute or convalescent COVID-19. The nucleotides read TGTGCCAGCACCTTGGCTTCCGGACAGGGGGAATATTACTTC. Translation gives CASTLASGQGEYYF.